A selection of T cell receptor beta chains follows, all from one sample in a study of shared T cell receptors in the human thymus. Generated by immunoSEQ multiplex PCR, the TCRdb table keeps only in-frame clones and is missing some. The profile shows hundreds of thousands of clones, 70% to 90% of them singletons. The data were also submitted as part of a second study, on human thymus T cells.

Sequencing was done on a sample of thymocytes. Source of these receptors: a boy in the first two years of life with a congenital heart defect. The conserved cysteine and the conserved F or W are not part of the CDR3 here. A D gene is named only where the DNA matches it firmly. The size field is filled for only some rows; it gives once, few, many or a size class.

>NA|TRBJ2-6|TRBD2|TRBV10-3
AIRGTSKAGANVLT
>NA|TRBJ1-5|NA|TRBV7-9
ASGGMGSNQPQH
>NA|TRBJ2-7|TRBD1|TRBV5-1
ASSSRWGTEGYEQY
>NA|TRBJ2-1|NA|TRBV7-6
ASSLLWGDVNEQF
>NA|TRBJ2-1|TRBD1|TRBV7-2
ASFRTGGRWSEQF
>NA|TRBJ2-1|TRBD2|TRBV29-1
SGWTSGSYNEQF
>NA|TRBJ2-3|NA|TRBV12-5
ASGLPHCVGVIDTQY
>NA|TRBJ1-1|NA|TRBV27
ASSLSINRTSPNTEAF
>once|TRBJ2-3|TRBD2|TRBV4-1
ASSQEGGLAGVADTQY
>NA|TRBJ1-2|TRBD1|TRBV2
ASSPGGLGGYT
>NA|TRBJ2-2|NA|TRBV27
ASSTNTGELF
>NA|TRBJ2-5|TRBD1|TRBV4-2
ASSQGQQGGQETQY
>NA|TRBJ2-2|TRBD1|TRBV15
ATSQVGQPNTGELF
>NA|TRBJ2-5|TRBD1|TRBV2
ASSAPGQGAGTQY
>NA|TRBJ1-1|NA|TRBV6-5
ASSYLQARANTEAF
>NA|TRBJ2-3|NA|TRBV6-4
ASGQGGRTDTQY
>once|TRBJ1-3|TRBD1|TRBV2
ASIGDRLKNTIY
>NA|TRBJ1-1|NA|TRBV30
AWKKVPVSNTEAF
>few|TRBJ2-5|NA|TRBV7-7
ASSPGTSDWETQY
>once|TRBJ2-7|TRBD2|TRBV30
AWSVQVGGRGSYEQY